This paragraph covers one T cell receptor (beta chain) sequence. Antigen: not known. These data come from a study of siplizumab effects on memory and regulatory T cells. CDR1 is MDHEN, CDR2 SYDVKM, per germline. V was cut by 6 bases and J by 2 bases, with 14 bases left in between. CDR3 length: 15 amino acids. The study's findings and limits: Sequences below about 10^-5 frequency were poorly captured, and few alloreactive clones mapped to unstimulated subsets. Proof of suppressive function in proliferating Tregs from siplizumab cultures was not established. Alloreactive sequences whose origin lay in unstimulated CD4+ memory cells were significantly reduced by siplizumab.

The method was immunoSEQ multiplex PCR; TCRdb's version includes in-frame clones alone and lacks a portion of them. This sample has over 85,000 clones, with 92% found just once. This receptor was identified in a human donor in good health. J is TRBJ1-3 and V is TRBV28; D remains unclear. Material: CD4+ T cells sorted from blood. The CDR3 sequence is CASSLVEGTGNTIYF. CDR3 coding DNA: TGTGCCAGCAGCCTAGTGGAAGGGACTGGAAACACCATATATTTT.